The 21 T cell receptor beta chains below come from one sample, sequenced in a study of T-cell reconstitution after alpha-beta-depleted transplantation in children. Unique molecular identifiers were built into the TCRbeta library. Via MiXCR, TCRdb re-called the PCR reads, giving one row per CDR3 protein. The sample shows about a million distinct CDR3 sequences, around 30% of them seen only once. The starting material was PBMCs, mostly from graft donor cells, obtained 360 days after TCRalphabeta/CD19-depleted stem cell transplant. Every receptor here comes from a boy in the first two years of life who had a stem cell transplant for SCID, so the T cells may come from the graft donor.

Only a few counts were recorded for this clonotype. J is TRBJ2-7 and V is TRBV25-1, with TRBD1 identical over 7 bases. CDR1 and CDR2 from the germline V gene are MGHDK and SYGVNS. V shed 3 bases and J 5 bases; nucleotides not matched to a gene: 7. The CDR3 has 14 residues. The CDR3, as DNA: TGTGCCAGCAGTGATTTGGACAGGTACCACGAGCAGTACTTC. Protein product: CASSDLDRYHEQYF.

The chain couples TRBV7-3 to TRBJ2-2; perhaps TRBD1 as D (6 bases). The ends were cut back, 5 bases at V and 7 bases at J, with 17 bases in the middle. Germline-derived CDR1 and CDR2 are SGHTA and FQGTGA. The CDR3 spans 15 residues. Here the CDR3 reads CASSAPDTGNGELFF. CDR3 DNA sequence: TGTGCCAGCAGCGCCCCGGATACAGGGAACGGGGAGCTGTTTTTT.

The chain couples TRBV5-5 to TRBJ1-5; possible D gene TRBD1, 5 bases. Looked up from germline, CDR1 is SGHKS and CDR2 is YYEKEE (reference sequence). This CDR3 has 15 residues. Trimming stripped 3 bases from V and 4 bases from J, with 14 bases between. CDR3 nucleotides: TGTGCCAGCAGCTCCACCGGGGCCGAAAATCAGCCCCAGCATTTT. Protein product: CASSSTGAENQPQHF.

This clonotype was picked up one time. The chain uses TRBV2 and TRBJ2-2, with D hard to call. There are 15 residues in the CDR3. The V end lost 3 bases, the J end lost 0 bases, and 8 bases lay between the germline ends. Germline V gene data show CDR1 as SNHLY and CDR2 as FYNNEI. CDR3 in DNA: TGTGCCAGCAGTGAGTACGGACCGAACACCGGGGAGCTGTTTTTT. It specifies CASSEYGPNTGELFF.

The chain carries TRBV10-3 and TRBJ2-7; D is ambiguous. The CDR3 totals 13 residues. The germline V gene has CDR1 ENHRY and CDR2 SYGVKD. Trimming shortened V by 2 bases and J by 5 bases, and 10 bases separated the two germline ends. CDR3 loop: CAISENEWDEQYF. For the CDR3, the DNA is TGTGCCATCAGTGAGAATGAGTGGGACGAGCAGTACTTC.

V is TRBV7-9 and J is TRBJ2-7; D is possibly TRBD1 (7 bases). The CDR3 is made up of 15 amino acids. V was pared by 5 bases and J by 4 bases, with 18 bases between. Germline lookup yields CDR1 SEHNR and CDR2 FQNEAQ (reference sequence). CDR3 in amino acids: CASSPQGGPKYEQYF. The CDR3 bases are TGTGCCAGCAGCCCCCAGGGGGGTCCCAAATACGAGCAGTACTTC.

This rearrangement joins TRBV11-2 to TRBJ2-7, with 12 bases aligning to TRBD2. Germline V CDR1 and CDR2: SGHAT, FQNNGV. J lost 2 bases, V lost 5 bases, and 10 bases had no gene match. The CDR3 covers 17 residues. The CDR3 is CASSVWTSGALTYEQYF. The CDR3 nucleotides read TGTGCCAGCAGCGTATGGACTAGCGGGGCCTTAACCTACGAGCAGTACTTC.

This clonotype was seen only a few times. One end of the junction fails to match germline, which may point to a read error. The chain uses TRBV4-1 and TRBJ2-7; perhaps TRBD1 as D (5 bases). Germline lookup yields CDR1 MGHRA and CDR2 YSYEKL. CDR3 length: 12 amino acids. The CDR3 coding sequence is TGCGCCAGCAGCCAAGATGGGGCAGTTAGGACCTTC. Protein: CASSQDGAVRTF.

The chain couples TRBV6-2 or TRBV6-3 to TRBJ2-1; D unclear. CDR1 MNHEY and CDR2 SVGEGT come from the germline V gene. Trimming shortened V by 6 bases and J by 0 bases, and 12 bases separated the two germline ends. The length of the CDR3 is 15 residues. The CDR3 here is CASSPNLSSYNEQFF. For the CDR3, the DNA is TGTGCCAGCAGCCCCAACCTGAGCTCCTACAATGAGCAGTTCTTC.

The genes are TRBV20-1 and TRBJ2-7, with D tentatively TRBD2 (6 bases). Germline V gene data show CDR1 as DFQATT and CDR2 as SNEGSKA (reference sequence). The V gene lost 6 bases and the J gene lost 2 bases, with 20 bases spanning the gap. CDR3 length: 15 amino acids. The CDR3, as DNA: TGCAGTGCCGGAGACCCCGGGACTCCTACCTACGAGCAGTACTTC. It specifies CSAGDPGTPTYEQYF.

The rearrangement uses TRBV29-1 and TRBJ2-2; D is uncertain. The CDR3 consists of 14 residues. The ends were cut back, 4 bases at V and 5 bases at J, with 14 bases in the middle. The germline gives CDR1 SQVTM, CDR2 ANQGSEA. The CDR3 loop is CSVGSGFLTGELFF. The CDR3 DNA reads TGCAGCGTTGGGTCCGGTTTTTTAACCGGGGAGCTGTTTTTT.

The rearrangement links TRBV5-1 to TRBJ2-3; the match to TRBD2 covers 7 bases. This CDR3 comprises 18 residues. With 0 bases clipped from V and 1 base from J, the junction kept 11 bases outside the gene matches. The germline V gene has CDR1 SGHRS and CDR2 YFSETQ. This CDR3 is CASSLASRGNLGTDTQYF. The CDR3 DNA sequence: TGCGCCAGCAGCTTGGCGTCGCGGGGGAACCTGGGCACAGATACGCAGTATTTT.

CDR3 nucleotides: TGCGCCAGCAGCTTGGGAGGGGTCCACGTCCTGACTTTC. It encodes CASSLGGVHVLTF. This chain uses TRBV5-1 with TRBJ2-6, with D perhaps matching TRBD1 or TRBD2 (5 bases each). This CDR3 has 13 residues. V lost 0 bases and J lost 11, with 9 bases in between. Germline CDR1 and CDR2: SGHRS and YFSETQ.

This clonotype came up a few times. The chain links TRBV6-1 to TRBJ2-5; tentatively, D is TRBD1 (6 bases). V lost 5 bases and J lost 2, with 9 bases in between. Germline lookup yields CDR1 MNHNS and CDR2 SASEGT. The CDR3 has 13 residues. The CDR3 DNA follows: TGTGCCAGCAGTCGACAGGAGCAAGAGACCCAGTACTTC. Protein: CASSRQEQETQYF.

This clonotype was seen only a few times. The chain combines TRBV5-1 with TRBJ1-1; no clear D gene. Trimming pared 1 base from V and 1 base from J, leaving 8 bases between. This CDR3 spans 14 amino acids. Germline CDR1 is SGHRS and CDR2 is YFSETQ. The CDR3 protein is CASSLTQPNTEAFF. The CDR3 DNA reads TGCGCCAGCAGCTTGACACAACCGAACACTGAAGCTTTCTTT. Supplemented by reference TRBV5-1 and TRBJ1-1, the full variable domain reads KAGVTQTPRYLIKTRGQQVTLSCSPISGHRSVSWYQQTPGQGLQFLFEYFSETQRNKGNFPGRFSGRQFSNSRSEMNVSTLELGDSALYLCASSLTQPNTEAFFGQGTRLTVV.

The chain combines TRBV20-1 with TRBJ1-1, with D unresolved. The ends were cut back, 5 bases at V and 0 bases at J, with 16 bases in the middle. This CDR3 is built from 15 residues. The germline CDR1 and CDR2 sequences are DFQATT and SNEGSKA (reference sequence). This CDR3 reads CSAVLSSIMNTEAFF. As DNA, the CDR3 is TGCAGTGCTGTACTTTCGTCCATTATGAACACTGAAGCTTTCTTT.

V is TRBV12-3 or TRBV12-4 and J is TRBJ2-1; unclear D gene. The CDR3 covers 15 residues. V was cut by 3 bases and J by 6 bases, with 15 bases left in between. Written as DNA, the CDR3 is TGTGCCAGCAGTTTCAGATTAGCCCCCACCAATGAGCAGTTCTTC. Its protein product is CASSFRLAPTNEQFF.

The genes are TRBV9 and TRBJ2-2; unclear D gene. Deletions cut 0 bases from V and 0 bases from J, with 6 bases between. Germline CDR1 reads SGDLS; CDR2 reads YYNGEE. This CDR3 has 15 amino acids. As DNA, the CDR3 is TGTGCCAGCAGCGTAGCTACAACGAACACCGGGGAGCTGTTTTTT. As protein: CASSVATTNTGELFF. Filled out from reference TRBV9 and TRBJ2-2, the complete variable domain reads DSGVTQTPKHLITATGQRVTLRCSPRSGDLSVYWYQQSLDQGLQFLIQYYNGEERAKGNILERFSAQQFPDLHSELNLSSLELGDSALYFCASSVATTNTGELFFGEGSRLTVL.

This clonotype came up many times. The chain employs TRBV4-2 and TRBJ2-3, with TRBD1 as a possible D gene (6 bases). The germline V gene has CDR1 LGHNA and CDR2 YNFKEQ. Deletions cut 0 bases from V and 2 bases from J, with 12 bases between. The CDR3 is 16 amino acids. DNA for the CDR3: TGTGCCAGCAGCCAAGACAGGGGAGTGGCCACAGATACGCAGTATTTT. As protein: CASSQDRGVATDTQYF.

The rearrangement joins TRBV13 to TRBJ1-1; tentatively, D is TRBD1 (5 bases). CDR3 length equals 14 residues. Germline V CDR1 and CDR2: PRHDT, FYEKMQ (reference sequence). V was pared by 8 bases and J by 1 base, with 14 bases between. CDR3 sequence reads: CASAPGRPNTEAFF. As DNA, the CDR3 is TGTGCCAGCGCCCCGGGACGGCCGAACACTGAAGCTTTCTTT.

V gene TRBV5-1 combines with J gene TRBJ2-7; no reliable D call. The V gene lost 0 bases and the J gene lost 7 bases, with 17 bases spanning the gap. CDR1 is SGHRS and CDR2 is YFSETQ in the germline V gene. The CDR3 spans 15 residues. This CDR3 reads CASSLGSPFAGEQYF. DNA for the CDR3: TGCGCCAGCAGCTTGGGATCCCCCTTCGCTGGAGAGCAGTACTTC.